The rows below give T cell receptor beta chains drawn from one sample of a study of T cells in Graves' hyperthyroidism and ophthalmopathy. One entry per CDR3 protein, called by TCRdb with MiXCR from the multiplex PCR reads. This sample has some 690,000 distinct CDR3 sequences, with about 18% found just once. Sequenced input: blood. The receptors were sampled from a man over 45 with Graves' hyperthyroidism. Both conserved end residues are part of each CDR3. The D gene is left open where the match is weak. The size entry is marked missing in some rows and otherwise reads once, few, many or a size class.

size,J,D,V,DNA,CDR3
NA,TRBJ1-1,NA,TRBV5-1,TGCGCCAGCAGAAAGGGTTCGGCTGAAGCTTTCTTT,CASRKGSAEAFF
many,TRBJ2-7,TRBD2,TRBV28,TGTGCCAGCACCCTTTGGGCTAGCGGGAGTACCATATACGAGCAGTACTTC,CASTLWASGSTIYEQYF
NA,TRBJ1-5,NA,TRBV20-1,TGCAGTGCCTCCTTGGGGGGCGGCAATCAGCCCCAGCATTTT,CSASLGGGNQPQHF
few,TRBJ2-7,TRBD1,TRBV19,TGTGCCAGTAGCGCGCCTCGACAGGGTGCGATGAAGGACGAGCAGTACTTC,CASSAPRQGAMKDEQYF
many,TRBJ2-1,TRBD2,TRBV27,TGTGCCAGCAGTTTATCCTCCGAACTAGCGGGAGGGCCTTATGAGCAGTTCTTC,CASSLSSELAGGPYEQFF
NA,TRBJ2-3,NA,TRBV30,TGTGCCTCGGCCTGGGGGTCGAGCACAGATACGCAGTATTTT,CASAWGSSTDTQYF
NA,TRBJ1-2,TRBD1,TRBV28,TGTGCCAGCGTGTCCTCGGGACAGGGGGAATGTGGCTACACCTTC,CASVSSGQGECGYTF
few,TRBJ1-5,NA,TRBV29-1,TGCAGCGTTGTGACAGCTATTAATCAGCCCCAGCATTTT,CSVVTAINQPQHF
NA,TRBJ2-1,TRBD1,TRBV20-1,TGCAGTGCTAGATTCAAACAGGGGGCAGGCAATGAGCAGTTCTTC,CSARFKQGAGNEQFF
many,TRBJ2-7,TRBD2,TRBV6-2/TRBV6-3,TGTGCCAGCAGTAATTACGGGGGGACCTACGAGCAGTACTTC,CASSNYGGTYEQYF
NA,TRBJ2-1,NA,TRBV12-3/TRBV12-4,TGTGCCAGCAGTTTAGGGCCTGAAATTCCGTTCTTC,CASSLGPEIPFF
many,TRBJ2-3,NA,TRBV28,TGTGCCAGCAGTTTAGGGGGGAACCCGGATACGCAGTATTTT,CASSLGGNPDTQYF
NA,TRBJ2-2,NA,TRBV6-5,TGTGCCAGCAGTTACTCGCGGAAGAACACCGGGGAGCTGTTTTTT,CASSYSRKNTGELFF
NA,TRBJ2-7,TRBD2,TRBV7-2,TGTGCCAGCAGCTCACGGACAGGACTAGCGCTGACCTACGAGCAGTACTTC,CASSSRTGLALTYEQYF
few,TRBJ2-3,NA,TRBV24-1,TGTGCCACCAGTGTGACAGATACGCAGTATTTT,CATSVTDTQYF
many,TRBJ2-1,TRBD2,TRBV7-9,TGTGCCAGCAGCCCCCGACTAGCGTTAGACAATGAGCAGTTCTTC,CASSPRLALDNEQFF
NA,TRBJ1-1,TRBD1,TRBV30,TGTGCCTGGAGGGAGGGGGCTCGAACAGCTTTCTTT,CAWREGARTAFF
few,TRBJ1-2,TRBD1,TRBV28,TGTGCCAGCAGTCCGGGACAGACACCTTACGGCTACACCTTC,CASSPGQTPYGYTF
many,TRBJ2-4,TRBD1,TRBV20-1,TGCAGTGCTTTACAGGGGCTTAACATTCAGTACTTC,CSALQGLNIQYF
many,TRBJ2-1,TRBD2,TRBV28,TGTGCCAGCAGTCCCGGGACTAGCGGGGCCTACAATGAGCAGTTCTTC,CASSPGTSGAYNEQFF
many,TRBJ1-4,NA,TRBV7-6,TGTGCCAGCAGCGCCCTCATTCCGGGGGACCGAAGTGAAAAACTGTTTTTT,CASSALIPGDRSEKLFF
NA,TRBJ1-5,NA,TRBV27,TGTGCCAGCAGTTTATATGGGAGGCAGGTAGGGAATCAGCCCCAGCATTTT,CASSLYGRQVGNQPQHF
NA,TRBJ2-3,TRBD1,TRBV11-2,TGTGCCAGCAGCCTGACATGGAGAGGGGGCACGTCAGATACGCAGTATTTT,CASSLTWRGGTSDTQYF
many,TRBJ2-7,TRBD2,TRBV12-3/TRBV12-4,TGTGCCAGCAGTGACGGACTAGCGGGAGCACGAGAGCAGTACTTC,CASSDGLAGAREQYF
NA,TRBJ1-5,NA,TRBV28,TGTGCCAGCAGTTTAGATCAGGGGAATCAGCCCCAGCATTTT,CASSLDQGNQPQHF
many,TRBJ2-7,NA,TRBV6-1,TGTGCCAGCACCCCAACCGGACTGGCCGACAGCTCCTACGAGCAGTACTTC,CASTPTGLADSSYEQYF
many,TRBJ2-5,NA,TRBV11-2,TGTGCCAGCAGGCCTCTCCGGGAGGAGACCCAGTACTTC,CASRPLREETQYF
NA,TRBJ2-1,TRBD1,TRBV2,TGTGCCAGCGGACTCCCCGGACAGGGGGCCCTCGGTGAGCAGTTCTTC,CASGLPGQGALGEQFF
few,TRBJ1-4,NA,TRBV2,TGTGCCAGCGGCAACAGGCCCCTGGGTGAAAAACTGTTTTTT,CASGNRPLGEKLFF
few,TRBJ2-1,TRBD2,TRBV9,TGTGCCAGCAGCGCCTATGACGCGGGAGTCAACCATGAGCAGTTCTTC,CASSAYDAGVNHEQFF
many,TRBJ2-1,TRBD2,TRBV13,TGTGCCAGCAGCCCGAAGGGGACTAGCGGGAGACATGAGCAGTTCTTC,CASSPKGTSGRHEQFF
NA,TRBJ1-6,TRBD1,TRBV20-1,TGCAGTGCCCAACCGTACAGGGGCCGGTCTTCACCCCTCCACTTT,CSAQPYRGRSSPLHF
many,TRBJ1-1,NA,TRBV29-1,TGCAGCGGGGCGGGCCAGGTGAACACTGGAGCTTTCTTT,CSGAGQVNTGAFF
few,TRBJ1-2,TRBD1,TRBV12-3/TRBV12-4,TGTGCCAGCAGTTGGGACAGGGCTGAGGGCTACACCTTC,CASSWDRAEGYTF